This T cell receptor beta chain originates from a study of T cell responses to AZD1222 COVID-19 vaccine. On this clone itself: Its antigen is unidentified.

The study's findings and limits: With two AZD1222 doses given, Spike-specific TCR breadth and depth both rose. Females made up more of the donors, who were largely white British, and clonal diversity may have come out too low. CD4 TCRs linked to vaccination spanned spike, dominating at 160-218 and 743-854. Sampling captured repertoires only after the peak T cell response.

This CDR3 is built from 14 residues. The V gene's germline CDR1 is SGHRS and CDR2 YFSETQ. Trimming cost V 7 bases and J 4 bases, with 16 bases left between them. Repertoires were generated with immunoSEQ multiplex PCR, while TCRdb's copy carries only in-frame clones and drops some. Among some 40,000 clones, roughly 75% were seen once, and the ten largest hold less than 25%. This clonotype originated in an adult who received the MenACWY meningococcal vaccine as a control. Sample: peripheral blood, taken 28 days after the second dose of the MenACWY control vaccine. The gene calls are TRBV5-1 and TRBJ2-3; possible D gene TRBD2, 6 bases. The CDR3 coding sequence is TGCGCCAGCGCTCCCTTAGGAGGGCCAGATACGCAGTATTTT. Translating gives CASAPLGGPDTQYF.